These 25 T cell receptor beta chains originate from one sample sequenced in a study of early T cells in non-severe SARS-CoV-2 infection. TCRdb reprocessed the 5' RACE reads with MiXCR, giving one entry per CDR3 protein. The repertoire includes tens of thousands of distinct CDR3 sequences, less than 9.5% of them detected once, and roughly an eighth sits in the top ten. The sample consisted of whole blood, taken at baseline. These receptors originate from an adult who was a healthcare worker with PCR-confirmed SARS-CoV-2 infection or an uninfected control (not recorded which).

The chain combines TRBV5-4 with TRBJ1-2, with 8 nucleotides matching TRBD1. The CDR3 is 16 residues long. Germline CDR1 is SGHNT and CDR2 is YYREEE (reference sequence). V trimming: 4 bases; J trimming: 4 bases; junction bases outside the gene matches: 12. The CDR3 DNA is TGTGCCAGCAGCCCCGGGCCTTTAGGACAGGGCTATGGCTACACCTTC. This gives the protein CASSPGPLGQGYGYTF.

There are many counts of this clonotype. This rearrangement joins TRBV6-5 to TRBJ1-6, with D uncertain. This CDR3 contains 15 residues. Germline V gene data show CDR1 as MNHEY and CDR2 as SVGAGI. The V and J ends lost 0 bases and 10 bases respectively, with 13 bases between them. CDR3 residues: CASSYSSGFNSPLHF. The CDR3 coding sequence is TGTGCCAGCAGTTACTCGTCGGGCTTTAACTCACCCCTCCACTTT.

This clonotype was observed a handful of times. The chain employs TRBV4-2 and TRBJ1-2, with unresolved D. The CDR3 has 15 residues. V was trimmed by 1 base and J by 0 bases, leaving 9 bases between them. The germline V gene encodes CDR1 LGHNA and CDR2 YNFKEQ. CDR3 DNA sequence: TGTGCCAGCAGCCAAGCGACACCTACTAACTATGGCTACACCTTC. It yields the protein CASSQATPTNYGYTF.

The chain couples TRBV5-1 to TRBJ2-5, with D possibly matching TRBD1 (6 bases). Germline V lookup: CDR1 SGHRS, CDR2 YFSETQ. V dropped 0 bases and J dropped 6 bases, with 12 bases sitting between them. The CDR3 covers 14 residues. CDR3 DNA sequence: TGCGCCAGCAGCTTGGAGGGGGTGAGGAAGACCCAGTACTTC. Its protein product is CASSLEGVRKTQYF.

This clonotype was detected only a few times. The gene calls are TRBV3-1 and TRBJ2-3; perhaps TRBD1 as D (6 bases). With 0 bases removed from V and 0 bases from J, the gap between germline ends came to 7 bases. The CDR3 is made up of 15 amino acids. Per germline, CDR1 LGHDT and CDR2 YNNKEL (reference sequence). The CDR3 spells CASSQDGQSTDTQYF. The DNA of the CDR3 is TGTGCCAGCAGCCAAGATGGACAGAGCACAGATACGCAGTATTTT.

CDR3 DNA: TGTGCCAGCAGCGTAAATTGGGGGCCCGCCTTCACAGATACGCAGTATTTT. It yields the protein CASSVNWGPAFTDTQYF. The J gene is TRBJ2-3, the V gene TRBV9; D is perhaps TRBD1 (6 bases). Germline CDR1 reads SGDLS; CDR2 reads YYNGEE. This CDR3 comprises 17 residues. Deletions cut 1 base from V and 2 bases from J, with 17 bases between.

This clonotype was detected many times. The CDR3 here is CATHRGGNYGYTF. DNA of the CDR3: TGTGCCACCCATCGAGGGGGAAACTATGGCTACACCTTC. The rearrangement joins TRBV6-4 to TRBJ1-2; a possible D gene is TRBD1 (6 bases). The CDR3 length is 13 residues. Germline V gene data show CDR1 as MRHNA and CDR2 as SNTAGT. The V end was cut by 10 bases, the J end by 2 bases, with 14 bases between.

This clonotype was recorded at least ten times. The gene calls are TRBV5-5 and TRBJ2-1, with 9 bases that match TRBD2. There are 16 residues in the CDR3. V lost 0 bases, J lost 4 bases, and 5 bases stayed unmatched. CDR1 and CDR2 (germline): SGHKS, YYEKEE (reference sequence). CDR3 sequence: CASSLVRLAEYNEQFF. For the CDR3, the DNA is TGTGCCAGCAGCTTGGTTAGACTAGCGGAATACAATGAGCAGTTCTTC.

The table lists this clonotype with many counts. The V and J genes are TRBV2 and TRBJ2-3; 7 nucleotides align to TRBD2. The CDR3 has 14 amino acids. The V gene's germline CDR1 is SNHLY and CDR2 FYNNEI. With V trimmed by 4 bases and J by 3 bases, 4 bases remained unmatched. CDR3 sequence reads: CASSVTSSTDTQYF. CDR3 DNA: TGTGCCAGCAGTGTGACTAGCTCTACAGATACGCAGTATTTT.

This sequence joins TRBV18 and TRBJ1-4; TRBD1 might be the D (5 bases). Trimming removed 2 bases at V and 4 bases at J, with 11 bases between. The germline V gene encodes CDR1 KGHSH and CDR2 LQKENI. There are 15 residues in the CDR3. The CDR3 protein is CASSPVGTDNEKLFF. CDR3 DNA: TGTGCCAGCTCACCAGTGGGGACGGATAATGAAAAACTGTTTTTT.

This clonotype was counted only a few times. V and J are TRBV9 and TRBJ2-2; D unclear. The V end lost 0 bases, the J end lost 1 base, and 7 bases lay between the germline ends. Looked up from germline, CDR1 is SGDLS and CDR2 is YYNGEE. The CDR3 length is 15 residues. CDR3 in DNA: TGTGCCAGCAGCGTAGGACGAGTGAACACCGGGGAGCTGTTTTTT. Protein product: CASSVGRVNTGELFF.

This clonotype was seen at least ten times. The J gene is TRBJ2-7, the V gene TRBV2, with D hard to call. The CDR3 covers 13 residues. Germline V lookup: CDR1 SNHLY, CDR2 FYNNEI. The V and J ends lost 4 bases and 3 bases respectively, with 10 bases between them. The CDR3, as DNA: TGTGCCAGCAGTGGAGTCGGAGACTACGAGCAGTACTTC. Protein: CASSGVGDYEQYF.

This clonotype showed up just a few times. V is TRBV6-5 and J is TRBJ1-6; D not resolved. This CDR3 region has 16 residues. CDR1 is MNHEY, CDR2 SVGAGI, per germline. Trimming left V 6 bases short and J 11 bases short, with 23 bases between. The CDR3 DNA sequence: TGTGCCAGCAGGCCTTACGGGCTCAGGAGCTGGGCACCCCTCCACTTT. Amino acids: CASRPYGLRSWAPLHF.

The rearrangement uses TRBV19 and TRBJ1-2, with D maybe TRBD1 (5 bases). The CDR3 covers 14 residues. The germline CDR1 and CDR2 sequences are LNHDA and SQIVND (reference sequence). The ends were cut back, 9 bases at V and 5 bases at J, with 19 bases in the middle. The DNA for the CDR3 is TGTGCCAGCCAAAACCAACCGACAGAATATGGCTACACCTTC. Its translation: CASQNQPTEYGYTF.

The CDR3 spells CSAPLAGAYEQYF. DNA for the CDR3: TGCAGTGCCCCACTAGCGGGGGCCTACGAGCAGTACTTC. The chain carries TRBV20-1 and TRBJ2-7, with 11 bases matching TRBD2. This CDR3 has 13 amino acids. The V and J ends lost 6 bases and 2 bases, in that order; junction bases with no gene match: 3. Per the germline V gene, CDR1 is DFQATT and CDR2 is SNEGSKA (reference sequence).

This clonotype was counted between two and nine times. This chain links TRBV5-1 with TRBJ2-3, with TRBD2 identical over 10 bases. Trimming removed 2 bases from V and 4 bases from J; junction bases left unmatched: 1. The germline gives CDR1 SGHRS, CDR2 YFSETQ. This CDR3 spans 14 amino acids. This CDR3 is CASSFSGGSDTQYF. The CDR3 nucleotides are TGCGCCAGCAGCTTTAGCGGGGGGTCAGATACGCAGTATTTT.

This clonotype appeared many times. V gene TRBV2 combines with J gene TRBJ2-1, with 8 bases matching TRBD1. Trimming took 10 bases from V and 7 from J; bases not matched to a gene: 21. This CDR3 spans 17 amino acids. Germline V gives CDR1 SNHLY, CDR2 FYNNEI. The CDR3 protein is CATYLPGRGREGNEQFF. DNA of the CDR3: TGTGCCACCTATTTGCCAGGCAGGGGGCGAGAGGGTAATGAGCAGTTCTTC.

This clonotype came up many times. The chain combines TRBV20-1 with TRBJ2-7, with 12 positions matching TRBD2. The CDR3 consists of 15 residues. The V and J ends lost 0 bases and 5 bases, in that order; junction bases with no gene match: 5. The germline V gene encodes CDR1 DFQATT and CDR2 SNEGSKA (reference sequence). Here the CDR3 DNA reads TGCAGTGCTAGAGAGCTAGCGGGAGGGCCTAACGAGCAGTACTTC. Protein: CSARELAGGPNEQYF.

This clonotype was detected a few times. The chain's CDR3 is CASSSRKTNEKLFF. In DNA form, the CDR3 reads TGTGCCAGCAGCTCGAGGAAAACTAATGAAAAACTGTTTTTT. This chain uses TRBV7-9 with TRBJ1-4; D not resolved. Germline CDR1 SEHNR, CDR2 FQNEAQ (reference sequence). Trimming shortened V by 4 bases and J by 1 base, and 7 bases separated the two germline ends. CDR3 size: 14 residues.

The gene calls are TRBV7-9 and TRBJ2-3, with TRBD2 matching 9 bases. The CDR3 length is 15 residues. Trimming removed 5 bases from V and 5 bases from J; junction bases left unmatched: 8. CDR1 SEHNR and CDR2 FQNEAQ come from the germline V gene (reference sequence). DNA for the CDR3: TGTGCCAGCAGCCTTTTAGCGGGAGCGGGAGATACGCAGTATTTT. Encoded protein: CASSLLAGAGDTQYF.

This clonotype was observed at least ten times. The V and J genes are TRBV6-6 and TRBJ2-1; D is ambiguous. Germline V gives CDR1 MNHNY, CDR2 SVGAGI (reference sequence). The CDR3 has 14 residues. V was pared by 8 bases and J by 4 bases, with 15 bases between. The CDR3, as DNA: TGTGCCAGCTCCCGAGTGGCGGATTACAATGAGCAGTTCTTC. This sequence encodes CASSRVADYNEQFF.

This clonotype occurred a few times. The V gene is TRBV27, the J gene TRBJ2-1; 8 nucleotides match TRBD1. CDR3 length: 16 amino acids. Germline V gene data show CDR1 as MNHEY and CDR2 as SMNVEV (reference sequence). After removal of 5 bases from V and 6 bases from J, the junction contained 12 bases not matched to a gene. The CDR3 spells CASSPPPGTGLNEQFF. CDR3 in DNA: TGTGCCAGCAGTCCACCACCCGGGACAGGACTCAATGAGCAGTTCTTC.

In its sample, this clonotype was seen a few times. CDR3 sequence: CASSSRDSLYGYTF. As DNA, the CDR3 is TGTGCCAGCAGCAGCCGGGACTCCCTGTATGGCTACACCTTC. The chain joins TRBV7-2 to TRBJ1-2; TRBD1 is a possible D gene (5 bases). Germline loops: CDR1 SGHTA, CDR2 FQGNSA. The V gene lost 5 bases and the J gene lost 5 bases, with 15 bases spanning the gap. This CDR3 has 14 amino acids.

The chain is built from TRBV20-1 and TRBJ2-3, with D possibly called TRBD1 or TRBD2 (5 bases each). CDR3 length: 14 amino acids. V lost 6 bases and J lost 4, with 17 bases in between. The V gene's germline CDR1 is DFQATT and CDR2 SNEGSKA (reference sequence). The CDR3 is CSAGRTLGADTQYF. The DNA for the CDR3 is TGCAGTGCAGGACGGACCCTGGGGGCAGATACGCAGTATTTT.

In its sample, this clonotype was seen a few times. The V gene is TRBV7-9, the J gene TRBJ2-5; D may be TRBD1 (6 bases). V was cut by 3 bases and J by 5 bases, with 10 bases left in between. The V gene's germline CDR1 is SEHNR and CDR2 FQNEAQ (reference sequence). The CDR3 length is 13 residues. The CDR3 loop is CASSFLTGETQYF. CDR3 in DNA: TGTGCCAGCAGCTTTCTCACAGGGGAGACCCAGTACTTC.